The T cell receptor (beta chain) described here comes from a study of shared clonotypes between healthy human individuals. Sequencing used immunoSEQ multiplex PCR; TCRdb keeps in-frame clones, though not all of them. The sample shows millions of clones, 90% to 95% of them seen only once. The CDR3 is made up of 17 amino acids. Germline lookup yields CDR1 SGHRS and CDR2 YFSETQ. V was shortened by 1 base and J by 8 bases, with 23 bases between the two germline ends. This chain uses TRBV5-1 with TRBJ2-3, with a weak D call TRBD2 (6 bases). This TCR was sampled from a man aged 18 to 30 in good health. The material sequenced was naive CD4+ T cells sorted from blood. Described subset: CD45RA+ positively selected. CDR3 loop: CASSLLRLGPEGGTQYF. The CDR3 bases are TGCGCCAGCAGCTTGTTGAGGTTGGGACCAGAGGGAGGTACGCAGTATTTT.